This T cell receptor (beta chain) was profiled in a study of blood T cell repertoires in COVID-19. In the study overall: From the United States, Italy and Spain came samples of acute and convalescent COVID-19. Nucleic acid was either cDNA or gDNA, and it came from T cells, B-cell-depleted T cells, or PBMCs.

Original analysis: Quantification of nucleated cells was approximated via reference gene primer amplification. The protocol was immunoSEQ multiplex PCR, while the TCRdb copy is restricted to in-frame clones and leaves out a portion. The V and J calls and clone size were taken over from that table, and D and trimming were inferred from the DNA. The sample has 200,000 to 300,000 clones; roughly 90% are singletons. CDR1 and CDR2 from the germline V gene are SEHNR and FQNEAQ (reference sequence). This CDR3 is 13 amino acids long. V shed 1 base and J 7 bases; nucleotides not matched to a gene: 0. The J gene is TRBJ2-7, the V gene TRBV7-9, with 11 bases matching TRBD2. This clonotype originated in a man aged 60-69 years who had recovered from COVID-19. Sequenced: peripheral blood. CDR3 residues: CASSLGLAGEQYF. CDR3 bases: TGTGCCAGCAGCTTAGGACTAGCGGGAGAGCAGTACTTC.